This entry lists 27 T cell receptor beta chains sequenced from one sample in a study of T cells in Graves' hyperthyroidism and ophthalmopathy. Template material for amplifying TCR beta CDR3 regions consisted of RNA transcripts. The HTBI primer set drove a first-round RT-PCR of the TCR CDR3. TCRdb ran MiXCR on the multiplex PCR reads and lists one entry per CDR3 protein. The table has about 350,000 distinct CDR3 sequences, 15% to 20% seen once. The specimen sequenced was blood. Every receptor here comes from a woman in her forties with Graves' ophthalmopathy.

The chain links TRBV6-1 to TRBJ2-1, with 8 bases lining up with TRBD2. Per the germline V gene, CDR1 is MNHNS and CDR2 is SASEGT. The length of the CDR3 is 12 residues. The junction had 11 bases not matched to a gene; V was cut back by 6 bases and J by 16 bases. The CDR3 protein is CASRGAGDLDFF. CDR3 in DNA: TGTGCCAGCAGGGGAGCGGGAGATTTAGATTTCTTC.

This rearrangement joins TRBV12-3 or TRBV12-4 to TRBJ2-7; D gene uncertain. The CDR3 is made up of 10 amino acids. V was clipped by 7 bases and J by 7 bases, with 8 bases between them. The CDR3: CASMSTEQYF. The CDR3 DNA follows: TGTGCCAGCATGTCTACGGAGCAGTACTTC.

In this sample, this clonotype turned up a few times. The chain combines TRBV28 with TRBJ2-5; no definite D call. The ends were cut back, 6 bases at V and 1 base at J, with 18 bases in the middle. The CDR3 extends over 16 amino acids. CDR1 is MDHEN and CDR2 is SYDVKM in the germline V gene. The CDR3 loop is CASSSKVDLSQETQYF. CDR3 DNA: TGTGCCAGCAGCTCTAAAGTGGACCTAAGCCAAGAGACCCAGTACTTC.

This clonotype was found many times. The genes are TRBV28 and TRBJ1-1; 11 bases are a match to TRBD1. The CDR3 contains 15 residues. Germline V gives CDR1 MDHEN, CDR2 SYDVKM. The V gene end was trimmed by 6 bases and the J gene end by 5 bases; junction bases not matched to a gene: 8. The CDR3, as DNA: TGTGCCAGCAGCAACCGCGGGACAGGGGGGACTGAAGCTTTCTTT. It codes for CASSNRGTGGTEAFF.

This clonotype was counted many times. The chain has TRBV11-2 and TRBJ2-7; TRBD1 matches at 7 bases. V trimming: 2 bases; J trimming: 7 bases; junction bases outside the gene matches: 5. The CDR3 covers 13 residues. In germline, CDR1 is SGHAT, CDR2 FQNNGV. Here the CDR3 DNA reads TGTGCCAGCAGCTTAAGTCGCAGGGGGGAGCAGTACTTC. This codes for CASSLSRRGEQYF.

This clonotype was detected only a few times. This may stem from a read error, because a much larger clone lies one nucleotide away. The V and J genes are TRBV6-1 and TRBJ1-5; TRBD1 might be the D (5 bases). This CDR3 comprises 13 residues. Between the trimmed V and J ends, which lost 6 bases and 11 bases, there was a span of 17 bases. Germline assignment: CDR1 MNHNS and CDR2 SASEGT. The CDR3 here is CASSHGGFLSQHF. The CDR3 DNA follows: TGTGCCAGCAGCCACGGGGGTTTTTTGTCCCAGCATTTT.

The chain links TRBV10-3 to TRBJ1-1; D gene ambiguous. V was pared by 6 bases and J by 1 base, with 9 bases between. The CDR3 has 13 residues. In germline, CDR1 is ENHRY, CDR2 SYGVKD. For the CDR3, the DNA is TGTGCCATCAGCGGTTATGGGAACACTGAAGCTTTCTTT. Its translation: CAISGYGNTEAFF.

The rearrangement joins TRBV28 to TRBJ1-5; 8 bases map to TRBD1. Germline V gives CDR1 MDHEN, CDR2 SYDVKM. V shed 5 bases and J 4 bases; nucleotides not matched to a gene: 7. The CDR3 has 15 amino acids. CDR3 amino acids: CASSPDRGRNQPQHF. DNA of the CDR3: TGTGCCAGCAGTCCCGACAGGGGTCGTAATCAGCCCCAGCATTTT.

This clonotype has at least ten counts. One end of the junction varies from germline; a read error may be responsible. The rearrangement joins TRBV5-1 to TRBJ1-1, with no clear D. The CDR3 runs to 13 residues. Germline V gene sequence: CDR1 SGHRS, CDR2 YFSETQ. The CDR3 spells CASSLDRNTEAFF. In DNA form, the CDR3 reads TGTGCCAGCAGTCTAGACCGGAACACTGAAGCTTTCTTT.

This clonotype was seen at least ten times. The chain joins TRBV11-2 to TRBJ2-2; the D is unclear. CDR1 and CDR2 (germline): SGHAT, FQNNGV. V shed 5 bases and J shed 2 bases, with 15 bases lying between them. The CDR3 covers 16 residues. CDR3 loop: CASSPPGRTNTGELFF. The CDR3 coding sequence is TGTGCCAGCAGCCCCCCCGGGCGGACCAACACCGGGGAGCTGTTTTTT.

This clonotype was observed many times. The chain recombines TRBV7-2 with TRBJ2-7; D remains unclear. Trimming stripped 5 bases from V and 6 bases from J, with 5 bases between. There are 10 residues in the CDR3. In germline, CDR1 is SGHTA, CDR2 FQGNSA. CDR3 sequence: CASSPSEQYF. The CDR3 region has the DNA TGTGCCAGCAGCCCTTCCGAGCAGTACTTC.

This clonotype was detected many times. The gene calls are TRBV9 and TRBJ2-7; tentatively, D is TRBD1 (5 bases). The germline V gene has CDR1 SGDLS and CDR2 YYNGEE. Trimming pared 3 bases from V and 6 bases from J, leaving 16 bases between. The CDR3 covers 14 residues. CDR3 loop: CASSAQGDSSEQYF. CDR3 nucleotide sequence: TGTGCCAGCAGCGCCCAGGGTGATTCGAGCGAGCAGTACTTC.

This clonotype was picked up many times. The CDR3, as DNA: TGTGCCAGCAGCCAATCTAAGGGATTTGGCATTCAGTACTTC. This codes for CASSQSKGFGIQYF. V gene TRBV4-2 combines with J gene TRBJ2-4; D remains unclear. Trimming stripped 2 bases from V and 9 bases from J, with 14 bases between. Germline CDR1 LGHNA, CDR2 YNFKEQ. The CDR3 has 14 amino acids.

V and J are TRBV4-2 and TRBJ2-2; TRBD1 or TRBD2 may be the D gene (5 bases each). Germline CDR1 and CDR2: LGHNA and YNFKEQ. CDR3 length: 17 amino acids. Trimming pared 2 bases from V and 0 bases from J, leaving 13 bases between. CDR3 bases: TGTGCCAGCAGCCAACCTACCGGGACCTCGAACACCGGGGAGCTGTTTTTT. Amino acids: CASSQPTGTSNTGELFF.

J is TRBJ2-5 and V is TRBV12-3 or TRBV12-4; the D gene could be TRBD1 or TRBD2 (6 bases each). V shed 10 bases and J shed 4 bases, with 16 bases lying between them. The CDR3 covers 13 residues. The CDR3 protein is CATQGLARETQYF. CDR3 nucleotides: TGTGCCACCCAGGGGCTAGCGAGAGAGACCCAGTACTTC.

This clonotype occurred many times. The V call is TRBV6-1, the J call TRBJ2-3; 13 bases match TRBD2. Losses at the gene ends were 4 bases for V and 1 base for J; bases not matched to a gene: 14. The germline CDR1 and CDR2 sequences are MNHNS and SASEGT. The CDR3 is 20 residues long. CDR3 sequence (DNA): TGTGCCAGCAGTGTACCTGGGACTAGCGGGATAAGCCGGTGCACAGATACGCAGTATTTT. It yields the protein CASSVPGTSGISRCTDTQYF.

The table lists this clonotype with many counts. The J gene is TRBJ1-1, the V gene TRBV2; D gene uncertain. CDR1 and CDR2 from the germline V gene are SNHLY and FYNNEI. The CDR3 runs to 15 residues. Trimming took 1 base from V and 1 from J, leaving 10 bases between them. The CDR3 DNA reads TGTGCCAGCAGTGAAGTGGGCAGGTCGAACACTGAAGCTTTCTTT. Protein sequence: CASSEVGRSNTEAFF.

This clonotype has a count of ten or more. The chain is built from TRBV9 and TRBJ1-1; possibly TRBD1 for D (5 bases). This CDR3 spans 15 amino acids. V was pared by 4 bases and J by 5 bases, with 18 bases between. CDR1 is SGDLS and CDR2 is YYNGEE in the germline V gene. This CDR3 reads CASSSTPFRGTEAFF. CDR3 sequence (DNA): TGTGCCAGCAGCTCAACCCCGTTCCGGGGGACTGAAGCTTTCTTT.

Notes on this clonotype: It is likely a read error, because the conserved phenylalanine at the end of the CDR3 is missing. CDR3 bases: TGTGCCAGCGGGAAGGTGGGGGACCTTAATGAGCAGTTCTTA. This codes for CASGKVGDLNEQFL. V and J are TRBV12-3 or TRBV12-4 and TRBJ2-1; TRBD1 or TRBD2 may be the D gene (5 bases each). Trimming removed 8 bases from V and 7 bases from J, with 18 bases in between. The CDR3 has 14 amino acids.

Ten or more counts support this clonotype. The chain recombines TRBV12-5 with TRBJ1-5; no definite D call. The CDR3 is 15 amino acids. Per germline, CDR1 LGHNT and CDR2 FRNRAP. The V end lost 7 bases, the J end lost 0 bases, and 13 bases lay between the germline ends. The CDR3 nucleotides are TGTGCTAGTGTTCCCGGGGAGCATAGCAATCAGCCCCAGCATTTT. Translation gives CASVPGEHSNQPQHF.

J is TRBJ2-5 and V is TRBV6-1; 9 nucleotides line up with TRBD2. V dropped 6 bases and J dropped 1; count of bases not matched to a gene: 6. CDR1 is MNHNS and CDR2 is SASEGT in the germline V gene. CDR3 size: 15 residues. CDR3 nucleotides: TGTGCCAGCAGGGGAGCGGGAGGTCTCCAAGAGACCCAGTACTTC. Translating it yields CASRGAGGLQETQYF.

The CDR3: CASSQGRRAFF. The CDR3 nucleotides read TGTGCCAGCAGTCAGGGTAGGCGAGCTTTCTTT. The gene calls are TRBV6-2 or TRBV6-3 and TRBJ1-1, with D maybe TRBD1 (5 bases). This CDR3 has 11 residues. Germline loops: CDR1 MNHEY, CDR2 SVGEGT. V gave up 5 bases and J gave up 10 bases, with 11 bases separating them.

The V and J genes are TRBV12-3 or TRBV12-4 and TRBJ2-7, with D unresolved. This CDR3 region has 15 residues. The germline V and J ends were trimmed by 3 bases and 0 bases, with 12 bases remaining between them. The CDR3 loop reads CASSFRAVLSYEQYF. In DNA, the CDR3 is TGTGCCAGCAGTTTTAGGGCAGTCCTCTCCTACGAGCAGTACTTC.

The table lists this clonotype with many counts. The chain couples TRBV11-2 to TRBJ2-7; D not resolved. The CDR3 runs to 17 residues. V lost 0 bases to trimming and J lost 7 bases, with 22 bases between them. Germline CDR1 reads SGHAT; CDR2 reads FQNNGV. The CDR3 nucleotides read TGTGCCAGCAGCTTAGATGGATGGTACTCATCGTCTTGGGAGCAGTACTTC. This encodes CASSLDGWYSSSWEQYF.

This clonotype has at least ten counts. The chain employs TRBV6-1 and TRBJ1-1, with D possibly TRBD1 on 6 matching bases. The CDR3 extends over 16 amino acids. CDR1 is MNHNS and CDR2 is SASEGT in the germline V gene. The ends were cut back, 1 base at V and 0 bases at J, with 12 bases in the middle. The CDR3 DNA is TGTGCCAGCAGTGAAGGGGGGGGGGCGTTGAACACTGAAGCTTTCTTT. It codes for CASSEGGGALNTEAFF.

This clonotype was picked up many times. V and J are TRBV20-1 and TRBJ1-2; TRBD1 aligns across 7 bases. CDR1 and CDR2 from the germline V gene are DFQATT and SNEGSKA (reference sequence). The length of the CDR3 is 14 residues. V gave up 6 bases and J gave up 6 bases; unmatched junction bases: 13. The CDR3 DNA is TGCAGTGCAGGGGGTTCAGGGGGTGTCGATGGCTACACCTTC. Amino acids: CSAGGSGGVDGYTF.

J is TRBJ2-7 and V is TRBV28; 7 nucleotides match TRBD1. The germline CDR1 and CDR2 sequences are MDHEN and SYDVKM. The CDR3 loop spans 14 amino acids. V dropped 6 bases and J dropped 3; count of bases not matched to a gene: 8. CDR3 DNA sequence: TGTGCCAGCAGACCGACAGGGTACCACTACGAGCAGTACTTC. Translated, it gives CASRPTGYHYEQYF. Full variable domain (outside the CDR3, taken from reference TRBV28 and TRBJ2-7): DVKVTQSSRYLVKRTGEKVFLECVQDMDHENMFWYRQDPGLGLRLIYFSYDVKMKEKGDIPEGYSVSREKKERFSLILESASTNQTSMYLCASRPTGYHYEQYFGPGTRLTVT.